Sequencing of this TCR beta chain was carried out in a study of OX40 agonist ivuxolimab in advanced cancers. The overall study: Previous treatment with anti-PD-1, anti-PD-L1 or anti-CTLA-4 therapy was allowed; 40% had received some.

In this sample, this clone turned up once. What it binds is unknown. Notes on the study in general: Still undetermined is the antigen specificity of the expanded peripheral T cells. Partial responders receiving 0.1-3.0 mg/kg showed among the lowest clonal expansion.

Clones were read by immunoSEQ multiplex PCR, and TCRdb kept only the in-frame ones, dropping some. The data contain under 20,000 clones, about four fifths of them seen just once; the ten biggest clones take up 25% to 40%. V gave up 1 base and J gave up 3 bases; unmatched junction bases: 3. This CDR3 is 14 amino acids long. Germline V lookup: CDR1 SQVTM, CDR2 ANQGSEA. The origin of this receptor is an adult with an advanced solid tumor such as melanoma, head and neck, liver or kidney cancer. The sample here was CD4+ or CD8+ T cells sorted from blood, taken in a trial of the OX40 agonist ivuxolimab. The chain couples TRBV29-1 to TRBJ2-1, with 7 nucleotides matching TRBD1. CDR3: CSVEGQGGYNEQFF. The CDR3 DNA reads TGCAGCGTTGAAGGACAGGGTGGCTACAATGAGCAGTTCTTC.